The following is a T cell receptor (beta chain) sequence with its context. The antigen it recognizes is unknown. No base quality information exists; no much larger clone differs at one position. CDR1 and CDR2 were assigned from the germline V gene (reference sequence) as SGHAT and FQDESV. V is pruned by 3 bases and J by 1 base, leaving 4 bases of the junction without a gene match. Its CDR3 holds 15 amino acids, cysteine through phenylalanine. Of the read, only the CDR3 DNA is kept; its 45 bases are in frame from base 1. This specimen comes from a study of blood T cell repertoires in COVID-19 (dated by TCRdb to 2020 to 2021). As for the study more broadly: Samples from collaborators originated in the United States, Italy and Spain and spanned both the acute and convalescent phases of COVID-19. The repertoires were made available in a free public database intended to serve as a resource for research on the immune response to SARS-CoV-2. A de-identified subject ID, COVID-19 status, age in years and sex were almost always included in the sample metadata. The material from the prospective study consisted of cDNA or gDNA derived from T cells, B-cell-depleted T cells, or PBMCs. Samples were obtained from the ongoing ImmuneRACE study (first 160 participants) and from approximately 1,200 subjects provided by 6 global collaborators. Where available, HLA class I and class II types were obtained from metadata supplied by the sample provider rather than from assay-based typing. Deeply sampled blood TCRbeta repertoires from subjects exposed to, actively infected with, or recovered from COVID-19 were included in the dataset. Broad study findings and their caveats: The quantity of clinical and demographic metadata differed by source and by participant and was supplied without curation.

Participants in the prospective study were enrolled through a virtual design, were aged about 18 to 89 years, and lived in 24 United States geographic areas. In the prospective study, cohorts were assigned on the basis of participant-reported clinical history obtained from a screening survey and a study questionnaire. For ImmuneRACE Cohort 3, a participant was defined as recovered based on two consecutive negative NP/OP PCR tests, clearance by a healthcare professional, or resolution of symptoms. Each participant in the prospective study had whole blood, serum and a nasopharyngeal or oropharyngeal swab collected by mobile phlebotomists. Additional blood draws and questionnaires over an approximately two-month period could optionally be provided by prospective study participants. Prospective study blood samples were shipped either frozen or at room temperature before DNA extraction. TCRbeta CDR3 regions were amplified from genomic DNA using the immunoSEQ Assay, a bias-controlled multiplex PCR. On the study's bioinformatics: Nucleated cell counts per sample were estimated from amplification of reference gene primers within the assay. Sequence reads were collapsed and filtered to measure the absolute abundance of every unique TCRbeta CDR3 rearrangement. For each sample, productive Simpson clonality was calculated by taking the square root of Simpson's diversity index across productive rearrangements. Entries here come from immuneACCESS through TCRdb and include only in-frame sequences with V and J called. Some clones fail to appear in such tables; in the studies checked, an unresolved V gene covers under half of the shortfall, and the cause of the remainder is unknown. For V, J and clone size, that table is used; D and trimming come from the DNA. This sample lists around 150,000 clones; over 70% were detected once. The top ten hold 10% to 15% of the sample.

This receptor was obtained from a woman aged 60-70 years who had recovered from COVID-19. Specimen: PBMCs or T cells enriched from blood (not recorded which). This sequence uses TRBV11-1 and TRBJ2-3; 7 nucleotides in the junction match TRBD2. The CDR3 loop reads CASSFRTSGTDTQYF. The DNA sequence follows: TGTGCCAGCAGCTTCCGAACTAGCGGCACAGATACGCAGTATTTT.